This is a list of T cell receptor beta chains from one sample in a study of T cells expressing NK-cell markers. TCRdb reworked the 5' RACE reads into one entry per CDR3 protein, no DNA. This sample's clone table lists about 460,000 distinct CDR3 sequences. The sample consisted of blood T cells: a sorted CD56 or NKG2C T cell subset, CD4+ or CD8+ T cells, or bulk PBMC T cells (not recorded which). These receptors came from a woman between 50 and 59 years old in good health. Both conserved end residues are part of each CDR3. Fields, in order: CDR3 protein, V gene, J gene.

CASSQGGSGSYTGELFF	TRBV14	TRBJ2-2
CASSGSSGINEQFF	TRBV2	TRBJ2-1
CASSLGTGLKTQYF	TRBV3-1	TRBJ2-5
CSARAPLGGRMSSYNEQFF	TRBV20-1	TRBJ2-1
CASSLWNGRISDTQYF	TRBV11-1	TRBJ2-3
CASSLVGFAEAFF	TRBV7-9	TRBJ1-1
CSGSRQGGETQYF	TRBV29-1	TRBJ2-5
CASSFLRTTDTQYF	TRBV7-8	TRBJ2-3
CASSSTGGLVYNEQFF	TRBV12-3/TRBV12-4	TRBJ2-1
CASSPPPFTNTEAFF	TRBV12-3/TRBV12-4	TRBJ1-1
CASSPPARETQYF	TRBV11-1	TRBJ2-5
CASSRGVYEQYF	TRBV11-2	TRBJ2-7
CASSPVLGGANVLTF	TRBV12-3/TRBV12-4	TRBJ2-6
CASRPFTDNTEAFF	TRBV6-6	TRBJ1-1
CASSLQSGGAYGYTF	TRBV5-1	TRBJ1-2
CASTLRPIDRVTDTQYF	TRBV12-3/TRBV12-4	TRBJ2-3
CASSQEPAGGPGGEQYF	TRBV4-2	TRBJ2-7
CSARIFGGEQETQYF	TRBV20-1	TRBJ2-5
CASNPTGQNTEAFF	TRBV6-5	TRBJ1-1
CASRAGTSGWFVEQFF	TRBV5-1	TRBJ2-1
CATKNGAGGQFF	TRBV15	TRBJ2-1
CATSRDLGSWDTQYF	TRBV15	TRBJ2-3
CASSQDRPSSYNSPLHF	TRBV7-9	TRBJ1-6
CSASPTGVRGYTF	TRBV20-1	TRBJ1-2
CASSFDDRTNIQYF	TRBV28	TRBJ2-4
CASRRSGDNEQFF	TRBV6-2/TRBV6-3	TRBJ2-1
CASSFSGGPYEQYF	TRBV7-9	TRBJ2-7
CASTPGVGYEQFF	TRBV6-5	TRBJ2-1
CASSRTLPVPFSYNEQFF	TRBV4-1	TRBJ2-1
CASSLRTNTGELFF	TRBV12-3/TRBV12-4	TRBJ2-2
CASSQEGLPSGNTIYF	TRBV4-1	TRBJ1-3
CASWSADTQYF	TRBV6-5	TRBJ2-3
CASSRLRRDLSTDTQYF	TRBV5-1	TRBJ2-3
CSASRRERADEQFF	TRBV20-1	TRBJ2-1
CSARTPFTQYF	TRBV20-1	TRBJ2-3
CATSDVGTSPYNEQFF	TRBV24-1	TRBJ2-1
CASSQESGRSDNEQFF	TRBV4-1	TRBJ2-1
CASSYSAQGRGGGNQPQHF	TRBV6-6	TRBJ1-5
CASSQDLFGVTYNEQFF	TRBV3-1	TRBJ2-1
CASSSDLASNQPQHF	TRBV6-5	TRBJ1-5
CSASQTVAETQYF	TRBV20-1	TRBJ2-5
CASSFAGLQVYTEAFF	TRBV11-2	TRBJ1-1
CASTHSGNGDQPQHF	TRBV7-8	TRBJ1-5